Following are 8 T cell receptor beta chains from one sample sequenced in a study of CD8+CD57+ T cells in acquired aplastic anemia. Genomic DNA constituted the template upon which TCR beta VDJ and CDR3 profiling was performed. From the reads, TCRdb called clonotypes with MiXCR, one entry per CDR3 protein. The profile covers 200,000 to 300,000 distinct CDR3 sequences, with 82% appearing a single time and 40% to 55% taken by the ten largest. Before being chosen for sequencing, patients had shown CD8+CD57+ cell expansion by flow cytometry. Sequencing input: sorted CD4+, CD8+, or CD8+CD57+ T cells (not recorded which) from PBMCs. These receptors all stem from a human donor with aplastic anemia.

The chain employs TRBV7-3 and TRBJ1-2; D unclear. Germline V CDR1 and CDR2: SGHTA, FQGTGA. The V and J ends lost 5 bases and 11 bases respectively, with 27 bases between them. This CDR3 comprises 16 residues. CDR3: CASSISGGGIDTQYTF. CDR3 coding DNA: TGTGCCAGCAGCATCAGCGGAGGCGGGATAGATACGCAGTACACCTTC.

J is TRBJ2-7 and V is TRBV19, with a possible D match to TRBD2 (6 bases). CDR1 LNHDA and CDR2 SQIVND come from the germline V gene (reference sequence). This CDR3 is 16 amino acids long. The CDR3 DNA sequence: TGTGCCAGTAGGATAGCTAGCGAGGCGAACATTGAGCAGCAGTACGTC. It encodes CASRIASEANIEQQYV.

In regard to this clonotype: A read error is likely, as this CDR3 ends without the conserved phenylalanine or tryptophan. It is unclear where the CDR3 begins or ends on the DNA, so no DNA is shown, and the CDR3 is as TCRdb lists it. This sequence joins TRBV9 and TRBJ2-3. CDR1 is SGDLS, CDR2 YYNGEE, per germline. The CDR3 is 13 amino acids in total, end residues counted. CDR3 residues: CASSVGVDVSYEH.

The V gene is TRBV10-3, the J gene TRBJ1-5, with unresolved D. Per the germline V gene, CDR1 is ENHRY and CDR2 is SYGVKD. The CDR3 length is 16 residues. V shed 0 bases and J shed 0 bases, with 9 bases lying between them. The CDR3 here is CAISESSGNSNQPQHF. CDR3 bases: TGTGCCATCAGTGAGTCTAGCGGGAATAGCAATCAGCCCCAGCATTTT.

This clonotype was detected only once. The germline gene is not matched at one end of the junction; a read error may be the cause. The chain recombines TRBV7-9 with TRBJ2-5; TRBD2 aligns across 8 bases. The CDR3 is 14 residues long. From germline, CDR1 is SEHNR and CDR2 FQNEAQ (reference sequence). The CDR3 DNA reads as TGTGCCACCAGCATTCGCAGCGGGGGAGAGACCCAGTACTTC. Protein sequence: CATSIRSGGETQYF.

The gene calls are TRBV2 and TRBJ2-3; tentatively, D is TRBD2 (6 bases). V lost 3 bases, J lost 9 bases, and 16 bases lay in between. CDR3 size: 14 residues. In germline, CDR1 is SNHLY, CDR2 FYNNEI. The CDR3 DNA follows: TGTGCCAGCAGTGATGGGGGGAGTCCCGAGACGCAGTATTTT. This translates into CASSDGGSPETQYF.

In the case of this clonotype: An end of the junction does not agree with germline; a read error may underlie this. CDR3 DNA: TGTGCCAGCAGCAAACAGGGGGCTGAGCCCCAGAATTTT. Residues: CASSKQGAEPQNF. This chain links TRBV7-9 with TRBJ1-5; 9 bases align to TRBD1. The germline CDR1 and CDR2 sequences are SEHNR and FQNEAQ (reference sequence). This CDR3 is 13 amino acids long. Together with reference TRBV7-9 and TRBJ1-5, the CDR3 gives the full variable domain: DTGVSQNPRHKITKRGQNVTFRCDPISEHNRLYWYRQTLGQGPEFLTYFQNEAQLEKSRLLSDRFSAERPKGSFSTLEIQRTEQGDSAMYLCASSKQGAEPQNFGDGTRLSIL.

This clonotype was counted at least ten times. This chain joins TRBV6-1 and TRBJ2-7; 8 bases agree with TRBD1. The V gene's germline CDR1 is MNHNS and CDR2 SASEGT. The CDR3 has 13 residues. V lost 6 bases to trimming and J lost 3 bases; unmatched junction nucleotides: 4. The CDR3 DNA reads as TGTGCCAGCAGCGACAGGGGTTTCTACGAGCAGTACGTC. Its protein product is CASSDRGFYEQYV.